The 26 T cell receptor beta chains reported below all come from one sample, sequenced in a study of cytomegalovirus exposure and HLA in healthy donors. This table comes from immunoSEQ multiplex PCR, and its TCRdb copy is limited to in-frame clones, with some not included. The sample holds 250,000 to 400,000 clones, approximately 86% seen once. The material sequenced was PBMCs. The source is a young man in good health and CMV-seronegative.

The chain joins TRBV6-1 to TRBJ2-1, with D hard to call. In germline, CDR1 is MNHNS, CDR2 SASEGT. The CDR3 spans 11 residues. Deletions cut 8 bases from V and 8 bases from J, with 10 bases between. The CDR3 spells CASLSSDEQFF. In DNA, the CDR3 is TGTGCCAGCCTATCTTCGGATGAGCAGTTCTTC.

The CDR3 DNA is TGTGCCAGTAGTATCGGGGAGTTCGGTCAGCCCCAGCATTTT. Translation: CASSIGEFGQPQHF. This chain connects TRBV19 to TRBJ1-5; D unclear. With 3 bases removed from V and 6 bases from J, the gap between germline ends came to 12 bases. Germline lookup yields CDR1 LNHDA and CDR2 SQIVND (reference sequence). CDR3 size: 14 residues.

V usage is TRBV2 and J usage is TRBJ1-2; a weak D match, TRBD1 (5 bases). CDR1 and CDR2 from the germline V gene are SNHLY and FYNNEI. Trimming shortened V by 1 base and J by 3 bases, and 9 bases separated the two germline ends. The CDR3 sequence is 14 residues long. DNA of the CDR3: TGTGCCAGCAGTGAAGGGGGCAGCTACTATGGCTACACCTTC. Amino acids: CASSEGGSYYGYTF.

V gene TRBV4-3 combines with J gene TRBJ2-1; D gene ambiguous. V was pared by 4 bases and J by 10 bases, with 8 bases between. The length of the CDR3 is 11 residues. In germline, CDR1 is LGHNA, CDR2 YSLEER. CDR3 amino acids: CASSPRLEQFF. CDR3 nucleotide sequence: TGCGCCAGCAGCCCTCGACTCGAGCAGTTCTTC.

The chain employs TRBV19 and TRBJ1-1; unclear D gene. The CDR3 covers 12 residues. Per the germline V gene, CDR1 is LNHDA and CDR2 is SQIVND (reference sequence). The ends were cut back, 3 bases at V and 5 bases at J, with 7 bases in the middle. In DNA form, the CDR3 reads TGTGCCAGTAGTATTTCTAAAACTGAAGCTTTCTTT. Protein sequence: CASSISKTEAFF.

The rearrangement uses TRBV6-5 and TRBJ1-1; tentative D call: TRBD1 (5 bases). The CDR3 totals 14 residues. V dropped 5 bases and J dropped 4 bases, with 14 bases sitting between them. Germline CDR1 reads MNHEY; CDR2 reads SVGAGI. The CDR3 region has the DNA TGTGCCAGCAGTCCGATAAGTAGGGGCACTGAAGCTTTCTTT. Its translation is CASSPISRGTEAFF.

V usage is TRBV4-1 and J usage is TRBJ1-5, with D unclear. The CDR3 runs 15 residues. Looked up from germline, CDR1 is MGHRA and CDR2 is YSYEKL. Trimming removed 3 bases at V and 3 bases at J, with 12 bases between. CDR3 DNA: TGCGCCAGCAGCCATGTTTCGGGGTACAATCAGCCCCAGCATTTT. Protein product: CASSHVSGYNQPQHF.

The V call is TRBV5-1, the J call TRBJ2-1, with a possible D match to TRBD1 (5 bases). In germline, CDR1 is SGHRS, CDR2 YFSETQ. The CDR3 covers 15 residues. The V and J ends lost 0 bases and 1 base respectively, with 8 bases between them. CDR3 nucleotides: TGCGCCAGCAGCTTGGTGACAGATTCCTACAATGAGCAGTTCTTC. Its translation is CASSLVTDSYNEQFF.

V and J are TRBV25-1 and TRBJ1-1; D is perhaps TRBD1 (5 bases). Trimming stripped 5 bases from V and 11 bases from J, with 18 bases between. This CDR3 spans 13 amino acids. The germline V gene has CDR1 MGHDK and CDR2 SYGVNS. The CDR3 DNA is TGTGCCAGCAGTAGAGCCGGGACGGGGGTGGCTTTCTTT. Translated: CASSRAGTGVAFF.

The rearrangement joins TRBV19 to TRBJ2-1; possibly TRBD2 for D (6 bases). Germline V gene lookup returns CDR1 LNHDA and CDR2 SQIVND (reference sequence). Between the trimmed V and J ends, which lost 0 bases and 0 bases, there was a span of 12 bases. This CDR3 spans 17 amino acids. The CDR3 DNA is TGTGCCAGTAGTATAGATCACCCTAGCGCCTCCTACAATGAGCAGTTCTTC. Translating gives CASSIDHPSASYNEQFF.

Note on this clone: The sample contains more than one DNA sequence encoding this CDR3. The chain recombines TRBV6-5 with TRBJ2-7, with 8 bases identical to TRBD2. The CDR3 is 15 amino acids. Germline V gives CDR1 MNHEY, CDR2 SVGAGI. V dropped 0 bases and J dropped 3; count of bases not matched to a gene: 4. The CDR3 bases are TGTGCCAGCAGTTACTCGAGCGGGGGTGACTACGAGCAGTACTTC. This codes for CASSYSSGGDYEQYF.

J is TRBJ2-5 and V is TRBV5-4, with 7 bases fitting TRBD1. In germline, CDR1 is SGHNT, CDR2 YYREEE (reference sequence). The V and J ends lost 2 bases and 1 base, in that order; junction bases with no gene match: 2. There are 14 residues in the CDR3. The CDR3 DNA follows: TGTGCCAGCAGCTTCAGGGGGTCCCAAGAGACCCAGTACTTC. It encodes CASSFRGSQETQYF.

This clone was recorded a few times. The chain uses TRBV29-1 and TRBJ1-4, with 7 bases matching TRBD1. The CDR3 is 14 residues long. V shed 6 bases and J 1 base; nucleotides not matched to a gene: 5. Germline V gene sequence: CDR1 SQVTM, CDR2 ANQGSEA. CDR3 nucleotides: TGCAGCGTGGCCAACAGGGGAACTAATGAAAAACTGTTTTTT. Its translation is CSVANRGTNEKLFF.

The V call is TRBV7-2, the J call TRBJ2-2; no reliable D call. Trimming cost V 5 bases and J 6 bases, with 10 bases left between them. Germline loops: CDR1 SGHTA, CDR2 FQGNSA. CDR3 length: 13 residues. Here the CDR3 reads CASSQQVPGELFF. The CDR3 DNA sequence: TGTGCCAGCAGCCAGCAGGTCCCCGGGGAGCTGTTTTTT. The full variable domain, completed using reference TRBV7-2 and TRBJ2-2, is GAGVSQSPSNKVTEKGKDVELRCDPISGHTALYWYRQSLGQGLEFLIYFQGNSAPDKSGLPSDRFSAERTGGSVSTLTIQRTQQEDSAVYLCASSQQVPGELFFGEGSRLTVL.

V is TRBV9 and J is TRBJ2-3; unclear D gene. This CDR3 has 15 amino acids. Germline CDR1 is SGDLS and CDR2 is YYNGEE. V lost 0 bases to trimming and J lost 0 bases, with 8 bases between them. DNA of the CDR3: TGTGCCAGCAGCGTAGAGAACTTTAGCACAGATACGCAGTATTTT. Translation: CASSVENFSTDTQYF.

V and J are TRBV7-7 and TRBJ2-5, with TRBD2 identical over 10 bases. The CDR3 runs to 16 residues. CDR1 is SSHAT, CDR2 FNYEAQ, per germline (reference sequence). V lost 5 bases, J lost 2 bases, and 8 bases stayed unmatched. The CDR3 DNA is TGTGCCAGCAGCCCGGGTAGCGGGGGGCCGCAAGAGACCCAGTACTTC. This translates into CASSPGSGGPQETQYF. Together with reference TRBV7-7 and TRBJ2-5, the CDR3 gives the full variable domain: GAGVSQSPRYKVTKRGQDVTLRCDPISSHATLYWYQQALGQGPEFLTYFNYEAQPDKSGLPSDRFSAERPEGSISTLTIQRTEQRDSAMYRCASSPGSGGPQETQYFGPGTRLLVL.

This clone occurred a few times. This chain uses TRBV28 with TRBJ1-2; D may be TRBD1 (6 bases). The CDR3 runs to 14 residues. Germline V gene lookup returns CDR1 MDHEN and CDR2 SYDVKM. V was pared by 6 bases and J by 2 bases, with 13 bases between. As DNA, the CDR3 is TGTGCCAGCAGGGACCAGGGGCCCAACTATGGCTACACCTTC. Encoded protein: CASRDQGPNYGYTF.

The chain combines TRBV5-1 with TRBJ2-5; D is perhaps TRBD2 (5 bases). V was pared by 5 bases and J by 2 bases, with 10 bases between. This CDR3 has 13 amino acids. Germline CDR1 and CDR2: SGHRS and YFSETQ. The CDR3 DNA reads as TGCGCCAGCAGTCTGGAGGTTCAAGAGACCCAGTACTTC. Protein sequence: CASSLEVQETQYF.

The rearrangement uses TRBV13 and TRBJ2-3; 9 positions agree with TRBD2. CDR1 is PRHDT and CDR2 is FYEKMQ in the germline V gene (reference sequence). This CDR3 has 15 amino acids. V shed 8 bases, J shed 2 bases, and the junction held 8 bases outside the gene matches. The CDR3: CASSPAGGATDTQYF. The CDR3 region has the DNA TGTGCCAGCTCTCCAGCGGGGGGCGCCACAGATACGCAGTATTTT.

The chain recombines TRBV19 with TRBJ1-2; D call uncertain. V lost 2 bases to trimming and J lost 8 bases, with 6 bases between them. Germline CDR1 LNHDA, CDR2 SQIVND (reference sequence). The CDR3 is 11 residues long. CDR3 in DNA: TGTGCCAGTAGTATAATCGGGGGCTACACCTTC. Translation gives CASSIIGGYTF.

CDR3 in DNA: TGTGCCAGCATAAGAGGTGGGGCCAACGTCCTGACTTTC. Its translation: CASIRGGANVLTF. The genes are TRBV2 and TRBJ2-6; D uncertain. Germline lookup yields CDR1 SNHLY and CDR2 FYNNEI. The CDR3 covers 13 residues. Trimming shortened V by 7 bases and J by 3 bases, and 7 bases separated the two germline ends.

The chain combines TRBV14 with TRBJ2-3; TRBD2 aligns across 8 bases. CDR1 is SGHDN and CDR2 is FVKESK in the germline V gene. This CDR3 comprises 18 residues. The junction had 12 bases not matched to a gene; V was cut back by 4 bases and J by 0 bases. As DNA, the CDR3 is TGTGCCAGCAGCCGGCTGGTCGGGGGGGTCTCTAGCACAGATACGCAGTATTTT. Its protein product is CASSRLVGGVSSTDTQYF.

The chain uses TRBV7-9 and TRBJ2-5; 7 bases agree with TRBD2. CDR1 is SEHNR, CDR2 FQNEAQ, per germline (reference sequence). J lost 4 bases, V lost 4 bases, and 6 bases had no gene match. The CDR3 extends over 14 amino acids. This CDR3 is CASSSTSPVETQYF. The CDR3 region has the DNA TGTGCCAGCAGCTCGACTAGCCCCGTAGAGACCCAGTACTTC.

This clone has just a few counts. CDR3 coding DNA: TGCGCCAGCAGCGTCCGACAGGTGGGATCCTACGAGCAGTACTTC. It encodes CASSVRQVGSYEQYF. The chain uses TRBV10-2 and TRBJ2-7, with a tentative D call TRBD1 (6 bases). Trimming shortened V by 6 bases and J by 1 base, and 16 bases separated the two germline ends. The CDR3 is 15 residues long. The germline CDR1 and CDR2 sequences are WSHSY and SAAADI.

The rearrangement joins TRBV4-3 to TRBJ1-1; 10 nucleotides match TRBD1. The CDR3 runs to 14 residues. V was clipped by 5 bases and J by 7 bases; unmatched bases: 7. Germline CDR1 reads LGHNA; CDR2 reads YSLEER. The CDR3 reads CASSTRQGASEAFF. CDR3 sequence (DNA): TGCGCCAGCAGCACGCGACAGGGGGCGAGTGAAGCTTTCTTT.

The rearrangement uses TRBV6-5 and TRBJ2-7; tentatively, D is TRBD2 (6 bases). V lost 4 bases, J lost 2 bases, and 12 bases lay in between. The CDR3 totals 14 residues. Germline assignment: CDR1 MNHEY and CDR2 SVGAGI. The CDR3 DNA is TGTGCCAGCAGTTGGGAAGGAGGGCCCTACGAGCAGTACTTC. It specifies CASSWEGGPYEQYF.